Shown below are 28 T cell receptor beta chains from a single sample sequenced in a study of naive and memory T cell subsets. Study-level findings and limits: Especially in CD8 cells, naive repertoires contained a few larger clonotypes, possibly CD45RA-re-expressing memory cells.

Both TRBC1 and TRBC2 were covered by a beta constant-region primer of two equimolar oligonucleotides. Nested alpha and beta constant-region primers with the SP2 primer drove four PCR rounds on ligated cDNA. MiXCR, applied by TCRdb to the UMI-ligation and nested PCR reads, yields one record per CDR3 protein. The data show over 110,000 distinct CDR3 sequences, with more than 15% seen just once and about 0.6% held by the top ten. Antigens for these TCRs are unknown. Sequencing used naive CD8+ T cells from blood. All receptors come from a human donor in good health.

This clonotype has only a few counts. This chain connects TRBV28 to TRBJ2-7; D uncertain. Germline loops: CDR1 MDHEN, CDR2 SYDVKM. V was cut by 5 bases and J by 5 bases, with 4 bases left in between. This CDR3 contains 10 residues. Here the CDR3 DNA reads TGTGCCAGCAGTGATAACGAGCAGTACTTC. It encodes CASSDNEQYF.

The V call is TRBV7-2, the J call TRBJ2-3; D might be TRBD1 (5 bases). The CDR3 sequence is 15 residues long. Germline-derived CDR1 and CDR2 are SGHTA and FQGNSA. V was clipped by 7 bases and J by 2 bases, with 16 bases between them. The CDR3: CASNPWGRNTDTQYF. The CDR3 DNA reads TGTGCCAGCAACCCGTGGGGCAGGAACACAGATACGCAGTATTTT.

V and J are TRBV4-1 and TRBJ1-5; no firm D call. The germline CDR1 and CDR2 sequences are MGHRA and YSYEKL. The CDR3 extends over 16 amino acids. V lost 1 base, J lost 2 bases, and 12 bases lay in between. CDR3 region: CASSQGWGEGNQPQHF. DNA for the CDR3: TGCGCCAGCAGCCAAGGGTGGGGAGAGGGCAATCAGCCCCAGCATTTT.

The genes are TRBV29-1 and TRBJ2-1, with unresolved D. V lost 5 bases and J 2 bases, leaving 16 bases between the germline ends. The germline V gene encodes CDR1 SQVTM and CDR2 ANQGSEA. There are 15 residues in the CDR3. DNA of the CDR3: TGCAGCGTTAATATATCTAGTGACCCCTACAATGAGCAGTTCTTC. This sequence encodes CSVNISSDPYNEQFF.

To note about this clonotype: An end of the junction differs from the germline gene, which may be a read error. This chain links TRBV14 with TRBJ2-7, with D maybe TRBD1 (7 bases). Germline CDR1 SGHDN, CDR2 FVKESK. The CDR3 covers 15 residues. The CDR3 here is CVSSQGPGGYYEQYF. CDR3 nucleotide sequence: TGTGTCAGCAGCCAAGGTCCAGGGGGGTACTACGAGCAGTACTTC.

This clonotype came up a few times. This chain links TRBV6-2 or TRBV6-3 with TRBJ1-1; D is unclear. V shed 5 bases and J shed 1 base, with 14 bases lying between them. The germline V gene encodes CDR1 MNHEY and CDR2 SVGEGT. The CDR3 runs 15 residues. The CDR3 region is CASSETGSGNTEAFF. Written as DNA, the CDR3 is TGTGCCAGCAGTGAGACGGGATCGGGGAACACTGAAGCTTTCTTT.

The chain couples TRBV28 to TRBJ1-5; D may be TRBD1 (6 bases). Per the germline V gene, CDR1 is MDHEN and CDR2 is SYDVKM. The ends were cut back, 6 bases at V and 2 bases at J, with 14 bases in the middle. This CDR3 is built from 15 residues. The CDR3 loop reads CASRPQGWGNQPQHF. In nucleotides, the CDR3 is TGTGCCAGCAGGCCACAGGGTTGGGGCAATCAGCCCCAGCATTTT.

DNA for the CDR3: TGTGCCAGCAGCTTATGGAGTGGGGCCTACAATGAGCAGTTCTTC. Encoded protein: CASSLWSGAYNEQFF. The J gene is TRBJ2-1, the V gene TRBV11-2; D unclear. Trimming stripped 2 bases from V and 2 bases from J, with 10 bases between. Germline V lookup: CDR1 SGHAT, CDR2 FQNNGV. The CDR3 is 15 residues long.

There are many counts of this clonotype. As DNA, the CDR3 is TGTGCCAGCAGTGCCGGACTAGCGGGAGATGAGCAGTTCTTC. Translation: CASSAGLAGDEQFF. The genes are TRBV6-5 and TRBJ2-1; 13 nucleotides agree with TRBD2. This CDR3 spans 14 amino acids. CDR1 and CDR2 (germline): MNHEY, SVGAGI. J gave up 8 bases and V 5 bases, and 3 bases lay outside the gene matches.

Only a few counts were recorded for this clonotype. This chain links TRBV28 with TRBJ1-2; 8 nucleotides match TRBD1. The CDR3 spans 14 residues. V dropped 7 bases and J dropped 8; count of bases not matched to a gene: 12. From germline, CDR1 is MDHEN and CDR2 SYDVKM. CDR3 protein: CASNRRTGRRGYTF. The CDR3 DNA reads TGTGCCAGCAACCGACGGACAGGGAGAAGGGGCTACACCTTC.

The V and J genes are TRBV12-3 or TRBV12-4 and TRBJ1-1; possible D gene TRBD1, 6 bases. This CDR3 has 17 residues. Trimming shortened V by 3 bases and J by 5 bases, and 22 bases separated the two germline ends. CDR3: CASSFITTGPKKTEAFF. As DNA, the CDR3 is TGTGCCAGCAGTTTTATCACCACAGGGCCCAAAAAGACTGAAGCTTTCTTT.

This clonotype occurred a few times. This chain links TRBV6-1 with TRBJ2-7; TRBD1 aligns across 9 bases. This CDR3 contains 14 residues. Germline V gives CDR1 MNHNS, CDR2 SASEGT. The V gene end was trimmed by 5 bases and the J gene end by 3 bases; junction bases not matched to a gene: 5. In nucleotides, the CDR3 is TGTGCCAGCAGTATCCGGGACAGGGACTACGAGCAGTACTTC. Protein sequence: CASSIRDRDYEQYF.

The rearrangement uses TRBV28 and TRBJ2-5, with 9 bases identical to TRBD2. The CDR3 sequence is 16 residues long. The germline V gene encodes CDR1 MDHEN and CDR2 SYDVKM. The V segment lost 5 bases and the J segment 3 bases; nucleotides outside the gene matches: 10. This CDR3 is CASSPYVLAGKETQYF. In DNA form, the CDR3 reads TGTGCCAGCAGTCCCTATGTGCTAGCGGGGAAAGAGACCCAGTACTTC.

This clonotype was detected only a few times. DNA of the CDR3: TGCGCCAGCAGCTTGGATGTAGGGGGCGCGTCCTACGAGCAGTACTTC. Amino acids: CASSLDVGGASYEQYF. The V gene is TRBV5-1, the J gene TRBJ2-7; 7 nucleotides line up with TRBD1. The CDR3 totals 16 residues. After removal of 0 bases from V and 1 base from J, the junction contained 7 bases not matched to a gene. CDR1 SGHRS and CDR2 YFSETQ come from the germline V gene.

In this sample, this clonotype turned up a few times. The chain is built from TRBV5-1 and TRBJ2-3; D not certain. CDR3 length: 16 residues. Germline CDR1 and CDR2: SGHRS and YFSETQ. Trimming took 1 base from V and 0 from J, leaving 12 bases between them. The CDR3 coding sequence is TGCGCCAGCAGCTTGAATGACCGTCCTAGCACAGATACGCAGTATTTT. Amino acids: CASSLNDRPSTDTQYF.

V usage is TRBV5-5 and J usage is TRBJ2-7, with 7 bases matching TRBD2. Looked up from germline, CDR1 is SGHKS and CDR2 is YYEKEE (reference sequence). This CDR3 is built from 15 residues. The J segment lost 2 bases and the V segment lost 4 bases, leaving 9 bases of the junction unmatched. The CDR3 loop reads CASSRGGLDAYEQYF. The CDR3, as DNA: TGTGCCAGCAGCCGGGGCGGACTAGACGCCTACGAGCAGTACTTC.

This clonotype appeared many times. The chain uses TRBV28 and TRBJ1-1, with a tentative D call TRBD1 (5 bases). The germline CDR1 and CDR2 sequences are MDHEN and SYDVKM. The CDR3 covers 13 residues. V was cut by 3 bases and J by 6 bases, with 11 bases left in between. The CDR3 nucleotides are TGTGCCAGCAGTTTGTCAGGGCGCCCTGAAGCTTTCTTT. The encoded protein is CASSLSGRPEAFF.

This clonotype showed up just a few times. The chain employs TRBV20-1 and TRBJ1-1; the D is unclear. CDR1 is DFQATT and CDR2 is SNEGSKA in the germline V gene (reference sequence). The CDR3 covers 12 residues. V dropped 4 bases and J dropped 2 bases, with 8 bases sitting between them. In nucleotides, the CDR3 is TGCAGTGCTAAGAAGGGAAACACTGAAGCTTTCTTT. Encoded protein: CSAKKGNTEAFF.

The rearrangement joins TRBV3-1 to TRBJ2-4; D is perhaps TRBD2 (5 bases). The ends were cut back, 0 bases at V and 3 bases at J, with 12 bases in the middle. Per the germline V gene, CDR1 is LGHDT and CDR2 is YNNKEL (reference sequence). The CDR3 is made up of 16 amino acids. CDR3 nucleotide sequence: TGTGCCAGCAGCCAAGATCGATGGGAGATCAAAAACATTCAGTACTTC. It yields the protein CASSQDRWEIKNIQYF.

The rearrangement uses TRBV29-1 and TRBJ2-1; D might be TRBD1 or TRBD2, each matching 5 bases. Germline CDR1 SQVTM, CDR2 ANQGSEA. The CDR3 has 14 residues. Trimming stripped 8 bases from V and 5 bases from J, with 19 bases between. CDR3 in amino acids: CSHRALGANNEQFF. CDR3 bases: TGCAGCCACCGGGCCCTCGGGGCTAACAATGAGCAGTTCTTC.

The chain carries TRBV20-1 and TRBJ2-7; 10 nucleotides agree with TRBD2. The J segment lost 3 bases and the V segment lost 3 bases, leaving 5 bases of the junction unmatched. CDR1 is DFQATT, CDR2 SNEGSKA, per germline (reference sequence). The CDR3 has 14 amino acids. DNA of the CDR3: TGCAGTGCTAGGGGGACTAGCGAAAACTACGAGCAGTACTTC. It encodes CSARGTSENYEQYF.

This clonotype turned up a few times. The chain uses TRBV11-2 and TRBJ2-7; no reliable D call. The CDR3 contains 12 residues. V dropped 2 bases and J dropped 4 bases, with 6 bases sitting between them. Germline CDR1 SGHAT, CDR2 FQNNGV. DNA for the CDR3: TGTGCCAGCAGCTTAAGCGATTACGAGCAGTACTTC. Its translation is CASSLSDYEQYF. Filled out from reference TRBV11-2 and TRBJ2-7, the complete variable domain reads EAGVAQSPRYKIIEKRQSVAFWCNPISGHATLYWYQQILGQGPKLLIQFQNNGVVDDSQLPKDRFSAERLKGVDSTLKIQPAKLEDSAVYLCASSLSDYEQYFGPGTRLTVT.

This clonotype was picked up many times. The rearrangement joins TRBV29-1 to TRBJ1-2; no reliable D call. The V end was cut by 8 bases, the J end by 6 bases, with 4 bases between. The CDR3 has 8 residues. The germline CDR1 and CDR2 sequences are SQVTM and ANQGSEA. DNA for the CDR3: TGCAGCCCAGATGGCTACACCTTC. As protein: CSPDGYTF.

This clonotype showed up just a few times. The chain recombines TRBV5-1 with TRBJ2-1; D is uncertain. The CDR3 consists of 15 residues. Trimming removed 6 bases from V and 8 bases from J, with 21 bases in between. CDR1 SGHRS and CDR2 YFSETQ come from the germline V gene. This CDR3 reads CASTIRPSILDEQFF. The CDR3 DNA is TGCGCCAGCACCATAAGACCATCCATTTTGGATGAGCAGTTCTTC. The full variable domain, its missing parts supplied by reference TRBV5-1 and TRBJ2-1, is KAGVTQTPRYLIKTRGQQVTLSCSPISGHRSVSWYQQTPGQGLQFLFEYFSETQRNKGNFPGRFSGRQFSNSRSEMNVSTLELGDSALYLCASTIRPSILDEQFFGPGTRLTVL.

This chain joins TRBV24-1 and TRBJ2-1; the D gene could be TRBD1 or TRBD2 (5 bases each). The CDR3 totals 15 residues. Germline CDR1 and CDR2: KGHDR and SFDVKD. V was pared by 1 base and J by 4 bases, with 10 bases between. The CDR3 nucleotides read TGTGCCACCAGTGATTTTGGGACGGAATACAATGAGCAGTTCTTC. Its translation: CATSDFGTEYNEQFF.

This clonotype was found a few times. The chain combines TRBV4-1 with TRBJ2-1, with TRBD1 matching over 7 bases. Germline trimming cut 4 bases from V and 2 bases from J; bases unmatched to any gene: 8. CDR1 MGHRA and CDR2 YSYEKL come from the germline V gene. The CDR3 runs to 16 residues. CDR3 residues: CASSLTDRETYNEQFF. The CDR3, as DNA: TGCGCCAGCAGCCTTACTGACAGGGAAACCTACAATGAGCAGTTCTTC.

V is TRBV12-3 or TRBV12-4 and J is TRBJ2-1; 7 bases match TRBD1. The junction had 5 bases not matched to a gene; V was cut back by 6 bases and J by 9 bases. CDR3 length equals 12 residues. The CDR3 bases are TGTGCCAGCAGCCCAGGGGGAAGTGAGCAGTTCTTC. Its protein is CASSPGGSEQFF.

The gene calls are TRBV7-7 and TRBJ1-4; D perhaps matches TRBD1 (5 bases). CDR3 size: 12 residues. Trimming removed 11 bases from V and 8 bases from J, with 15 bases in between. The germline V gene encodes CDR1 SSHAT and CDR2 FNYEAQ (reference sequence). In DNA form, the CDR3 reads TGTGCCGTCGGGCAGGGAGGGGAAAAACTGTTTTTT. Its translation: CAVGQGGEKLFF.